These 29 T cell receptor beta chains originate from one sample sequenced in a study of cytomegalovirus exposure and HLA in healthy donors. Researchers ran the PCR with 60 Vbeta and 13 Jbeta primers. The repertoire was sequenced with immunoSEQ multiplex PCR; TCRdb's copy has only in-frame clones and lacks some. The repertoire holds roughly 200,000 clones, with about 10% as singletons. The sequenced sample was PBMCs. The source is a woman in her 30s in good health and CMV-seropositive.

This clone was seen a few times. The chain couples TRBV6-1 to TRBJ2-3; the match to TRBD2 covers 10 bases. Germline trimming cut 2 bases from V and 6 bases from J; bases unmatched to any gene: 5. Germline CDR1 reads MNHNS; CDR2 reads SASEGT. CDR3 length: 15 residues. CDR3 nucleotides: TGTGCCAGCAGTGAAAGAACTAGCGGGGATGATACGCAGTATTTT. Its protein product is CASSERTSGDDTQYF.

This clone appeared a few times. The V and J genes are TRBV18 and TRBJ1-1; TRBD1 aligns across 10 bases. V lost 4 bases to trimming and J lost 0 bases; unmatched junction nucleotides: 11. Germline lookup yields CDR1 KGHSH and CDR2 LQKENI. This CDR3 has 18 residues. The CDR3 loop reads CASSRPWGQGSMNTEAFF. The CDR3, as DNA: TGTGCCAGCTCACGACCTTGGGGACAGGGGTCTATGAACACTGAAGCTTTCTTT.

The chain recombines TRBV4-2 with TRBJ2-5; D is perhaps TRBD2 (6 bases). The V gene lost 6 bases and the J gene lost 11 bases, with 25 bases spanning the gap. Germline CDR1 reads LGHNA; CDR2 reads YNFKEQ. The CDR3 extends over 15 amino acids. CDR3 nucleotide sequence: TGTGCCAGCAGGGCTCCTAGCGCCCAAGGATGGGAGCAGTACTTC. Encoded protein: CASRAPSAQGWEQYF.

V is TRBV4-2 and J is TRBJ1-1, with 9 bases lining up with TRBD1. The CDR3 contains 14 residues. V dropped 0 bases and J dropped 6; count of bases not matched to a gene: 2. Germline loops: CDR1 LGHNA, CDR2 YNFKEQ. The CDR3 reads CASSQDRQGAEAFF. DNA of the CDR3: TGTGCCAGCAGCCAAGATCGACAGGGGGCTGAAGCTTTCTTT.

The CDR3 nucleotides read TGTGCCAGCAGGGGACTAGCGGCTTCTAGCACAGATACGCAGTATTTT. Protein sequence: CASRGLAASSTDTQYF. V and J are TRBV6-6 and TRBJ2-3, with 11 bases matching TRBD2. This CDR3 has 16 amino acids. With 6 bases clipped from V and 0 bases from J, the junction kept 5 bases outside the gene matches. Germline CDR1 and CDR2: MNHNY and SVGAGI (reference sequence).

This clone appeared a few times. The chain uses TRBV5-6 and TRBJ2-7, with 8 nucleotides matching TRBD2. Unmatched junction bases numbered 7, after V lost 4 bases and J lost 4 bases. Germline V gives CDR1 SGHDT, CDR2 YYEEEE. The CDR3 is made up of 14 amino acids. This CDR3 reads CASSPTTSAYEQYF. CDR3 bases: TGTGCCAGCAGCCCCACGACTAGCGCGTACGAGCAGTACTTC.

This clone was counted between two and nine times. The V and J genes are TRBV20-1 and TRBJ2-1, with a possible D match to TRBD2 (5 bases). The V gene's germline CDR1 is DFQATT and CDR2 SNEGSKA (reference sequence). CDR3 length: 11 residues. The ends were cut back, 5 bases at V and 7 bases at J, with 9 bases in the middle. The DNA for the CDR3 is TGCAGTGCTCAGAGGGTAAATGAGCAGTTCTTC. It encodes CSAQRVNEQFF.

This sequence joins TRBV6-1 and TRBJ1-4, with unresolved D. The V end was cut by 5 bases, the J end by 0 bases, with 10 bases between. The CDR3 runs 15 residues. Germline-derived CDR1 and CDR2 are MNHNS and SASEGT. CDR3 in amino acids: CASSLTIATNEKLFF. DNA for the CDR3: TGTGCCAGCAGTCTCACAATTGCAACTAATGAAAAACTGTTTTTT.

The chain links TRBV15 to TRBJ2-7, with 13 positions matching TRBD2. The CDR3 has 16 residues. After removal of 2 bases from V and 7 bases from J, the junction contained 8 bases not matched to a gene. CDR1 is LNHNV and CDR2 is YYDKDF in the germline V gene (reference sequence). As DNA, the CDR3 is TGTGCCACCAGCAGAAAAAGGACTAGCGGGAGTCCTGAGCAGTACTTC. Encoded protein: CATSRKRTSGSPEQYF.

J is TRBJ2-3 and V is TRBV5-1; a possible D gene is TRBD2 (5 bases). The CDR3 is 18 residues long. The V gene's germline CDR1 is SGHRS and CDR2 YFSETQ. Trimming removed 2 bases at V and 2 bases at J, with 21 bases between. This chain's CDR3 is CASSFFGKASWTTDTQYF. CDR3 sequence (DNA): TGCGCCAGCAGCTTTTTCGGGAAAGCGTCTTGGACCACAGATACGCAGTATTTT.

This clone was recorded a few times. The CDR3 spells CASSARQSRNEKLFF. The CDR3 bases are TGTGCCAGTAGTGCCCGACAGTCTCGTAATGAAAAACTGTTTTTT. This chain joins TRBV19 and TRBJ1-4; TRBD1 might be the D (5 bases). Germline CDR1 and CDR2: LNHDA and SQIVND (reference sequence). The V end was cut by 5 bases, the J end by 4 bases, with 14 bases between. The CDR3 totals 15 residues. Combining the CDR3 with reference TRBV19 and TRBJ1-4 gives the whole variable domain DGGITQSPKYLFRKEGQNVTLSCEQNLNHDAMYWYRQDPGQGLRLIYYSQIVNDFQKGDIAEGYSVSREKKESFPLTVTSAQKNPTAFYLCASSARQSRNEKLFFGSGTQLSVL.

This clone was observed a handful of times. The rearrangement joins TRBV9 to TRBJ1-6, with 7 bases identical to TRBD1. The germline gives CDR1 SGDLS, CDR2 YYNGEE. V trimming: 4 bases; J trimming: 0 bases; junction bases outside the gene matches: 4. This CDR3 has 16 amino acids. As DNA, the CDR3 is TGTGCCAGCAGCCCGGGACAGCTCTCCTATAATTCACCCCTCCACTTT. Amino acids: CASSPGQLSYNSPLHF.

This clone has a handful of counts. The sample carries other DNA sequences with the same CDR3. The chain is built from TRBV19 and TRBJ1-5; D ambiguous. Looked up from germline, CDR1 is LNHDA and CDR2 is SQIVND (reference sequence). CDR3 length: 12 residues. With 1 base removed from V and 7 bases from J, the gap between germline ends came to 5 bases. Here the CDR3 DNA reads TGTGCCAGTAGTATAGCCAGGCAGCCCCAGCATTTT. The encoded protein is CASSIARQPQHF.

The chain recombines TRBV7-3 with TRBJ2-7; TRBD1 aligns across 8 bases. The ends lost 5 bases at V and 4 bases at J; junction bases unmatched: 4. The length of the CDR3 is 13 residues. Germline V gene data show CDR1 as SGHTA and CDR2 as FQGTGA. The CDR3 spells CASSKDRAYEQYF. The CDR3 nucleotides read TGTGCCAGCAGCAAGGACAGGGCTTACGAGCAGTACTTC.

This clone showed up just a few times. V usage is TRBV13 and J usage is TRBJ2-1; TRBD2 is a possible D gene (6 bases). The CDR3 covers 18 residues. V was pared by 0 bases and J by 4 bases, with 19 bases between. Germline V CDR1 and CDR2: PRHDT, FYEKMQ (reference sequence). The CDR3 reads CASSLGLGGPTLYNEQFF. CDR3 coding DNA: TGTGCCAGCAGCTTAGGCCTGGGGGGACCGACCCTTTACAATGAGCAGTTCTTC. Using reference TRBV13 and TRBJ2-1 for the parts outside the CDR3, the full variable domain is AAGVIQSPRHLIKEKRETATLKCYPIPRHDTVYWYQQGPGQDPQFLISFYEKMQSDKGSIPDRFSAQQFSDYHSELNMSSLELGDSALYFCASSLGLGGPTLYNEQFFGPGTRLTVL.

This clone has just a few counts. The chain combines TRBV28 with TRBJ2-2; 9 bases match TRBD1. After removal of 5 bases from V and 4 bases from J, the junction contained 5 bases not matched to a gene. The CDR3 sequence is 15 residues long. Germline V gene sequence: CDR1 MDHEN, CDR2 SYDVKM. The CDR3 nucleotides are TGTGCCAGCAGTAAGACAGGGGGTTCCACCGGGGAGCTGTTTTTT. This sequence encodes CASSKTGGSTGELFF. The complete variable domain, with remaining parts taken from reference TRBV28 and TRBJ2-2, reads DVKVTQSSRYLVKRTGEKVFLECVQDMDHENMFWYRQDPGLGLRLIYFSYDVKMKEKGDIPEGYSVSREKKERFSLILESASTNQTSMYLCASSKTGGSTGELFFGEGSRLTVL.

This clone was seen more than once but under ten times. J is TRBJ1-1 and V is TRBV2; the D is unclear. Germline V lookup: CDR1 SNHLY, CDR2 FYNNEI. V lost 6 bases and J 4 bases, leaving 15 bases between the germline ends. The CDR3 totals 14 residues. DNA for the CDR3: TGTGCCAGCAGGGAGATACCGGGAACCACTGAAGCTTTCTTT. Protein product: CASREIPGTTEAFF.

The sample holds a few counts of this clone. CDR3 sequence: CASSSSRDRGTGEQYF. The CDR3 coding sequence is TGTGCCAGCAGCTCGTCCAGGGACAGGGGGACAGGAGAGCAGTACTTC. The chain has TRBV7-9 and TRBJ2-7, with 11 bases fitting TRBD1. CDR1 and CDR2 (germline): SEHNR, FQNEAQ (reference sequence). The CDR3 has 16 amino acids. Unmatched junction bases numbered 12, after V lost 4 bases and J lost 7 bases.

The CDR3 here is CASSLEVAGGELFF. The CDR3, as DNA: TGTGCCAGCAGCTTAGAGGTAGCCGGCGGGGAGCTGTTTTTT. The chain links TRBV7-8 to TRBJ2-2; D gene ambiguous. The CDR3 length is 14 residues. CDR1 is SGHVS and CDR2 is FQNEAQ in the germline V gene. Deletions cut 1 base from V and 7 bases from J, with 10 bases between. Supplemented by reference TRBV7-8 and TRBJ2-2, the full variable domain reads GAGVSQSPRYKVAKRGQDVALRCDPISGHVSLFWYQQALGQGPEFLTYFQNEAQLDKSGLPSDRFFAERPEGSVSTLKIQRTQQEDSAVYLCASSLEVAGGELFFGEGSRLTVL.

This clone was observed a handful of times. Other nucleotide sequences from this sample produce the same CDR3. CDR3 DNA: TGTGCCAGCAGCGTAGGACCAGGGATCAGCTATGGCTACACCTTC. This gives the protein CASSVGPGISYGYTF. V and J are TRBV9 and TRBJ1-2; the D gene is possibly TRBD1 (5 bases). The CDR3 is made up of 15 amino acids. With 0 bases removed from V and 4 bases from J, the gap between germline ends came to 13 bases. CDR1 and CDR2 (germline): SGDLS, YYNGEE.

The chain recombines TRBV5-1 with TRBJ2-3; tentative D call: TRBD1 (5 bases). The V and J ends lost 0 bases and 0 bases respectively, with 11 bases between them. CDR1 and CDR2 from the germline V gene are SGHRS and YFSETQ. The CDR3 contains 16 residues. The CDR3 loop is CASSLGGVTSTDTQYF. The CDR3 DNA reads as TGCGCCAGCAGCTTGGGGGGCGTTACTAGCACAGATACGCAGTATTTT.

This clone was seen more than once but under ten times. The gene calls are TRBV5-6 and TRBJ1-1; 8 positions match TRBD1. The CDR3 consists of 13 residues. The germline V gene has CDR1 SGHDT and CDR2 YYEEEE. The V segment lost 7 bases and the J segment 2 bases; nucleotides outside the gene matches: 4. CDR3 nucleotide sequence: TGTGCCAGCGGACAGGGCAGCAACACTGAAGCTTTCTTT. Translating it yields CASGQGSNTEAFF.

V is TRBV5-1 and J is TRBJ2-7, with 8 bases identical to TRBD1. The CDR3 covers 15 residues. Looked up from germline, CDR1 is SGHRS and CDR2 is YFSETQ. V lost 4 bases and J lost 6; bases outside the gene matches: 12. CDR3 DNA: TGCGCCAGCAGCCCGGTACCGGGACAGGCTGGCGAGCAGTACTTC. Amino acids: CASSPVPGQAGEQYF.

V usage is TRBV2 and J usage is TRBJ1-5; 7 bases agree with TRBD1. The CDR3 is 18 amino acids. V trimming: 5 bases; J trimming: 2 bases; junction bases outside the gene matches: 15. Germline V gives CDR1 SNHLY, CDR2 FYNNEI. This CDR3 reads CASSTTGSSRGRNQPQHF. CDR3 in DNA: TGTGCCAGCAGTACGACAGGGAGTTCCCGTGGGCGCAATCAGCCCCAGCATTTT.

This clone was seen a few times. CDR3 in amino acids: CAASQYGTANTGELFF. In nucleotides, the CDR3 is TGTGCCGCCTCGCAGTATGGGACAGCGAACACCGGGGAGCTGTTTTTT. The chain combines TRBV19 with TRBJ2-2; 7 nucleotides align to TRBD1. The V segment lost 11 bases and the J segment 0 bases; nucleotides outside the gene matches: 12. Germline V CDR1 and CDR2: LNHDA, SQIVND (reference sequence). The CDR3 has 16 amino acids.

The chain recombines TRBV7-9 with TRBJ2-1; TRBD2 aligns across 12 bases. The CDR3 consists of 16 residues. In germline, CDR1 is SEHNR, CDR2 FQNEAQ (reference sequence). V trimming: 4 bases; J trimming: 6 bases; junction bases outside the gene matches: 7. CDR3 nucleotides: TGTGCCAGCAGCTACTTGACTAGCGGGAGAGGCAATGAGCAGTTCTTC. This translates into CASSYLTSGRGNEQFF. Filled out from reference TRBV7-9 and TRBJ2-1, the complete variable domain reads DTGVSQNPRHKITKRGQNVTFRCDPISEHNRLYWYRQTLGQGPEFLTYFQNEAQLEKSRLLSDRFSAERPKGSFSTLEIQRTEQGDSAMYLCASSYLTSGRGNEQFFGPGTRLTVL.

This chain links TRBV7-6 with TRBJ1-1; TRBD1 matches 7 bases. CDR3 length equals 14 residues. Germline CDR1 is SGHVS and CDR2 is FNYEAQ. Trimming cost V 3 bases and J 0 bases; bases outside gene matches: 1. The CDR3: CASSFTGVNTEAFF. The CDR3, as DNA: TGTGCCAGCAGCTTCACAGGGGTGAACACTGAAGCTTTCTTT. The variable domain in full, completed from reference TRBV7-6 and TRBJ1-1, reads GAGVSQSPRYKVTKRGQDVALRCDPISGHVSLYWYRQALGQGPEFLTYFNYEAQQDKSGLPNDRFSAERPEGSISTLTIQRTEQRDSAMYRCASSFTGVNTEAFFGQGTRLTVV.

This clone was seen a handful of times. The chain has TRBV19 and TRBJ2-5, with a possible D match to TRBD2 (6 bases). The germline gives CDR1 LNHDA, CDR2 SQIVND (reference sequence). Trimming removed 3 bases from V and 5 bases from J, with 10 bases in between. This CDR3 contains 13 residues. The CDR3 DNA sequence: TGTGCCAGTAGTATTCGGGGAGGTGAGACCCAGTACTTC. Translation: CASSIRGGETQYF.

In its sample, this clone was seen a few times. The chain is built from TRBV19 and TRBJ1-1; D gene ambiguous. The CDR3 loop spans 15 amino acids. CDR1 is LNHDA, CDR2 SQIVND, per germline (reference sequence). V lost 3 bases and J 0 bases, leaving 11 bases between the germline ends. The CDR3 here is CASSIHTNLNTEAFF. The CDR3 nucleotides are TGTGCCAGTAGTATCCACACCAACCTGAACACTGAAGCTTTCTTT.